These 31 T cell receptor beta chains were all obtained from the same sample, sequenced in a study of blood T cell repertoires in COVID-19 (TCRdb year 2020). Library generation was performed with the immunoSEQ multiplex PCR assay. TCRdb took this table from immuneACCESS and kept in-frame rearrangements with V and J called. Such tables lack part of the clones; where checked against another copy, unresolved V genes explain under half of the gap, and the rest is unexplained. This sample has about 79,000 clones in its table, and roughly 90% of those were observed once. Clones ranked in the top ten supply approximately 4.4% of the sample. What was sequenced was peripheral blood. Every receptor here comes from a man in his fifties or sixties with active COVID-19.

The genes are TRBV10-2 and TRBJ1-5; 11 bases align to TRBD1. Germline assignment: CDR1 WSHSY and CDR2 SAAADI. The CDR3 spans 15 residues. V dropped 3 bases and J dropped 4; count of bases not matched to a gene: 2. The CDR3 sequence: CASSDRDRGNQPQHF. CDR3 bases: TGCGCCAGCAGTGACCGGGACAGGGGGAATCAGCCCCAGCATTTT.

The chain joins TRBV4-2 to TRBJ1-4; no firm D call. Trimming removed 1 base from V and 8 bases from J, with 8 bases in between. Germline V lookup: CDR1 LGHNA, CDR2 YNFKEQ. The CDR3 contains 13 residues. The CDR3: CASSQVGEEKLFF. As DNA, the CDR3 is TGTGCCAGCAGCCAAGTTGGAGAGGAAAAACTGTTTTTT.

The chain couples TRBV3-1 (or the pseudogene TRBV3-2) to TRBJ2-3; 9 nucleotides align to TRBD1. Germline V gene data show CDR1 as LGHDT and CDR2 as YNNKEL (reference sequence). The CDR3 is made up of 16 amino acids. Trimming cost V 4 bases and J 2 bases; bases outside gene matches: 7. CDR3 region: CASSLRTGADTDTQYF. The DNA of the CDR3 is TGTGCCAGCAGCCTCCGGACAGGGGCGGACACAGATACGCAGTATTTT.

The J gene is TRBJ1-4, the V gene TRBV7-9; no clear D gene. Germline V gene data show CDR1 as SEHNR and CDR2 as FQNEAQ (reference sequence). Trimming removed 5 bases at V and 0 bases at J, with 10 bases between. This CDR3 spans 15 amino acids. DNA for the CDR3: TGTGCCAGCAGCCTGGGCCATGCAACTAATGAAAAACTGTTTTTT. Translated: CASSLGHATNEKLFF. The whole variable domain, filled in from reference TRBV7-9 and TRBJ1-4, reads DTGVSQNPRHKITKRGQNVTFRCDPISEHNRLYWYRQTLGQGPEFLTYFQNEAQLEKSRLLSDRFSAERPKGSFSTLEIQRTEQGDSAMYLCASSLGHATNEKLFFGSGTQLSVL.

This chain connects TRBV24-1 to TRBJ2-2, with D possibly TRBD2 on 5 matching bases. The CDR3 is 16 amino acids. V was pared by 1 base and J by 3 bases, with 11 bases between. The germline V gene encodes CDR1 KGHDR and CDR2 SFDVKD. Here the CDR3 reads CATSDFRGFDTGELFF. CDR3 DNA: TGTGCCACCAGTGATTTTCGGGGATTTGACACCGGGGAGCTGTTTTTT.

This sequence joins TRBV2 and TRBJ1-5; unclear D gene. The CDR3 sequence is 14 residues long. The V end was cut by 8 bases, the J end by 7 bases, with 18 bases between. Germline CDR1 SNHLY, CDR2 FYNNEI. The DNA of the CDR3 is TGTGCCAGCGGTGGAGGTGGTGGGTCCCAGCCCCAGCATTTT. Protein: CASGGGGGSQPQHF.

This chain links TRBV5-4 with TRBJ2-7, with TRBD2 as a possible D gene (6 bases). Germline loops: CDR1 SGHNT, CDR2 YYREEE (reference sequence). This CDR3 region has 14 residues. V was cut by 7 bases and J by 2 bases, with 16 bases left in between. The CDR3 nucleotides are TGTGCCAGCTCCCTAGGGACTGAGACCTACGAGCAGTACTTC. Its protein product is CASSLGTETYEQYF.

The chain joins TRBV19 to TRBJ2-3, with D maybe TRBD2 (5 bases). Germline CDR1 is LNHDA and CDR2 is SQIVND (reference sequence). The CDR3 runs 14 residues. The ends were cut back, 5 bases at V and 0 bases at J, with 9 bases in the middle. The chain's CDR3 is CASSLWTSTDTQYF. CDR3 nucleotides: TGTGCCAGTAGTTTATGGACTAGCACAGATACGCAGTATTTT.

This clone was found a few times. The DNA of the CDR3 is TGCAGCGTTCAACCCGCGGGCTACGAGCAGTACTTC. Its protein is CSVQPAGYEQYF. V usage is TRBV29-1 and J usage is TRBJ2-7; maybe TRBD2 (5 bases). This CDR3 comprises 12 residues. Germline V gene sequence: CDR1 SQVTM, CDR2 ANQGSEA. V lost 5 bases and J 3 bases, leaving 11 bases between the germline ends.

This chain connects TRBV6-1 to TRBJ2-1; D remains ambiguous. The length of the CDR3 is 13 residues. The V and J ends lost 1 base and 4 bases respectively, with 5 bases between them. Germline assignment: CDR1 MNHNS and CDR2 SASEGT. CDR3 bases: TGTGCCAGCAGTGAAGGAGTGTACAATGAGCAGTTCTTC. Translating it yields CASSEGVYNEQFF.

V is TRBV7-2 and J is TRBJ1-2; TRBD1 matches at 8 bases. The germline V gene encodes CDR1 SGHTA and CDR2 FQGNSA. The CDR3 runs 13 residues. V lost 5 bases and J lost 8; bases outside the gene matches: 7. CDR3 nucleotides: TGTGCCAGCAGCCCGGACAGGGTCTACGGCTACACCTTC. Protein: CASSPDRVYGYTF.

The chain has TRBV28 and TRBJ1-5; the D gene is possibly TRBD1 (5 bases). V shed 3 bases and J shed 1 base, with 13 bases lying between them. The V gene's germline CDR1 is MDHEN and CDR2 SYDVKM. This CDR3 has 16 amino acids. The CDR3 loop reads CASSFQGRTSNQPQHF. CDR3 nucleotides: TGTGCCAGCAGTTTCCAGGGTCGAACAAGCAATCAGCCCCAGCATTTT.

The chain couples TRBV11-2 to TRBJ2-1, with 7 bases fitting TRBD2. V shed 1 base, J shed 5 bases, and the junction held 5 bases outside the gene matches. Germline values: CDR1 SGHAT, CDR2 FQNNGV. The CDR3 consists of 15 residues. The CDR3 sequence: CASSLGREINNEQFF. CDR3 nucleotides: TGTGCCAGCAGCTTAGGGCGGGAGATTAACAATGAGCAGTTCTTC. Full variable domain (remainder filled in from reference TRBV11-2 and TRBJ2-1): EAGVAQSPRYKIIEKRQSVAFWCNPISGHATLYWYQQILGQGPKLLIQFQNNGVVDDSQLPKDRFSAERLKGVDSTLKIQPAKLEDSAVYLCASSLGREINNEQFFGPGTRLTVL.

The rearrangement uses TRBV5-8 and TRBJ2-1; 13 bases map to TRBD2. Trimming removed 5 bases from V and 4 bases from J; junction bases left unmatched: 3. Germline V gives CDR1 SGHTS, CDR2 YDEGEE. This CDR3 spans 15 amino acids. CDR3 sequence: CASSRGLAGYNEQFF. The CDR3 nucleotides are TGTGCCAGCAGTCGGGGACTAGCGGGATACAATGAGCAGTTCTTC. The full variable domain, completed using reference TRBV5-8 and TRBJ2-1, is EAGVTQSPTHLIKTRGQQATLRCSPISGHTSVYWYQQALGLGLQFLLWYDEGEERNRGNFPPRFSGRQFPNYSSELNVNALELEDSALYLCASSRGLAGYNEQFFGPGTRLTVL.

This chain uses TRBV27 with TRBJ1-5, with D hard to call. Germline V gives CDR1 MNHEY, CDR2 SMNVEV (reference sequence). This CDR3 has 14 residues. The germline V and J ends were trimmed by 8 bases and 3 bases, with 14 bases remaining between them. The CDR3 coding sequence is TGTGCCAGCCGCGAGGGCAGGCCCAATCAGCCCCAGCATTTT. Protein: CASREGRPNQPQHF.

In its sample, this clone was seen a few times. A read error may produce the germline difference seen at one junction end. The CDR3 bases are TGCGCCAGCAGCCAACCGTTAGGACTAGCCTATAATGAGCAGTTCTTC. This sequence encodes CASSQPLGLAYNEQFF. This chain connects TRBV4-1 to TRBJ2-1; 8 bases are shared with TRBD2. This CDR3 is built from 16 residues. CDR1 is MGHRA, CDR2 YSYEKL, per germline.

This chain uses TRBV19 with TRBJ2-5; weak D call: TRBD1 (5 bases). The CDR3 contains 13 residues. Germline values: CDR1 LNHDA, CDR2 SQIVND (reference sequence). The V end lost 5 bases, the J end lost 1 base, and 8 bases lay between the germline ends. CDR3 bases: TGTGCCAGTAGTCGACAGCCCCAAGAGACCCAGTACTTC. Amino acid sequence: CASSRQPQETQYF.

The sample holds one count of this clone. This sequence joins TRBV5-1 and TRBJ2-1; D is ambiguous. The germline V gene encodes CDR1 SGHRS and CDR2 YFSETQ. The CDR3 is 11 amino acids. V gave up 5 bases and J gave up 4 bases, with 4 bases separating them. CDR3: CASRYYNEQFF. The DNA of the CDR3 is TGCGCCAGCAGGTATTACAATGAGCAGTTCTTC.

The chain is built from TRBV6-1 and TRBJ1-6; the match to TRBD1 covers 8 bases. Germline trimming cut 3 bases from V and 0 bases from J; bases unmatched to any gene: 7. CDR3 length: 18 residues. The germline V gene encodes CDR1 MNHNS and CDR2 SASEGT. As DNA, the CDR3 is TGTGCCAGCAGTGAGGACAGGGCGATTAGCTCCTATAATTCACCCCTCCACTTT. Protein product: CASSEDRAISSYNSPLHF.

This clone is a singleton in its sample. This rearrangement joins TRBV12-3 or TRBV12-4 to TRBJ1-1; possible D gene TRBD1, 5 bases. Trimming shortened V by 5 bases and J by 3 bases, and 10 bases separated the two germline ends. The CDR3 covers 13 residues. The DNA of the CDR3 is TGTGCCAGCAGTCCTCGACAGTACACTGAAGCTTTCTTT. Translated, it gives CASSPRQYTEAFF.

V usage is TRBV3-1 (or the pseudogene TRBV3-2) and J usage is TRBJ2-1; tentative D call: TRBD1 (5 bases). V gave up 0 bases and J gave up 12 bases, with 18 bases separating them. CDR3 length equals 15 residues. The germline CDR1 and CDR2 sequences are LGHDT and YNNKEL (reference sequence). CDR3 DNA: TGTGCCAGCAGCCAAGATTGGGGCTCGAGTATAGGGCAGTTCTTC. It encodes CASSQDWGSSIGQFF.

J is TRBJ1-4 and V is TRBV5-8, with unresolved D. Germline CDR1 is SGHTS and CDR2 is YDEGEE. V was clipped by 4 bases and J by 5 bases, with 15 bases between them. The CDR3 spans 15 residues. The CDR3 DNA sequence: TGTGCCAGCAGCGGTCGGACTGAACCAAATGAAAAACTGTTTTTT. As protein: CASSGRTEPNEKLFF.

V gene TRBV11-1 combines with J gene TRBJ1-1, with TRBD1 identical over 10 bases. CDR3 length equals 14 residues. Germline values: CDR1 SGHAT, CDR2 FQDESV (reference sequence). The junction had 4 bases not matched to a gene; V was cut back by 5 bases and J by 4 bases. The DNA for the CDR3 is TGTGCCAGCAGCCGGGACAGGGGTATCACTGAAGCTTTCTTT. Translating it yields CASSRDRGITEAFF.

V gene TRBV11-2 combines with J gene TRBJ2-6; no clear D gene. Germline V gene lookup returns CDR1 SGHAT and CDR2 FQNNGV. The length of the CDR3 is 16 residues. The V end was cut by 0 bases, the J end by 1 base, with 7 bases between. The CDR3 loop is CASSLDSVSGANVLTF. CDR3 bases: TGTGCCAGCAGCTTAGACTCAGTTTCTGGGGCCAACGTCCTGACTTTC.

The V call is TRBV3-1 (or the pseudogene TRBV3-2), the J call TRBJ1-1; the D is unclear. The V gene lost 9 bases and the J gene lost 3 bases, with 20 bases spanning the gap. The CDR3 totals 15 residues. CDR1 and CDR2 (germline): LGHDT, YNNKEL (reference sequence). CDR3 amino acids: CASPDWADKYTEAFF. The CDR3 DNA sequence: TGTGCCAGTCCGGATTGGGCAGATAAGTACACTGAAGCTTTCTTT.

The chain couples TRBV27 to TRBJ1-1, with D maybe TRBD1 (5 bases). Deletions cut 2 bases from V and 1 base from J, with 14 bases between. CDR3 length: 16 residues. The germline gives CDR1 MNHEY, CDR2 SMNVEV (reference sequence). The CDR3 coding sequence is TGTGCCAGCAGTTTAGGGGCACAGAGTGGGAACACTGAAGCTTTCTTT. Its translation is CASSLGAQSGNTEAFF.

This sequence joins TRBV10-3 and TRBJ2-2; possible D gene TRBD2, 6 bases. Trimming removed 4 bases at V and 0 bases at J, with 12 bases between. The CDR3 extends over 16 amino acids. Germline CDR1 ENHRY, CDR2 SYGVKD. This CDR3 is CAISGFGGTNTGELFF. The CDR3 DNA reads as TGTGCCATCAGTGGATTCGGCGGGACGAACACCGGGGAGCTGTTTTTT.

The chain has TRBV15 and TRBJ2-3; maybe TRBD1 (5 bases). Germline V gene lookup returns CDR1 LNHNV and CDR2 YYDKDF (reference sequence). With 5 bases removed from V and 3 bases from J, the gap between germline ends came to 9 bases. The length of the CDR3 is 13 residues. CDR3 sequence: CATSDRQTDTQYF. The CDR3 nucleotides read TGTGCCACCAGCGACAGACAAACAGATACGCAGTATTTT.

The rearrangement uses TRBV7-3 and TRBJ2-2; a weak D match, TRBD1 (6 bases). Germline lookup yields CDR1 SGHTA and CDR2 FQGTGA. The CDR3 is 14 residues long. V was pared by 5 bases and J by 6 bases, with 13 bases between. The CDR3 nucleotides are TGTGCCAGCAGCAATACAGGGCAGGCCGGGGAGCTGTTTTTT. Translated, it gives CASSNTGQAGELFF.

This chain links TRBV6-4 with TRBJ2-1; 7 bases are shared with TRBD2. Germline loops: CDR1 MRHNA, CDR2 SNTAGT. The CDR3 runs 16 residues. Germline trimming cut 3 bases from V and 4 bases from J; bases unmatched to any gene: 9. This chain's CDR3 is CASSERWEGIYNEQFF. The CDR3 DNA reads TGTGCCAGCAGTGAAAGGTGGGAGGGGATATACAATGAGCAGTTCTTC.

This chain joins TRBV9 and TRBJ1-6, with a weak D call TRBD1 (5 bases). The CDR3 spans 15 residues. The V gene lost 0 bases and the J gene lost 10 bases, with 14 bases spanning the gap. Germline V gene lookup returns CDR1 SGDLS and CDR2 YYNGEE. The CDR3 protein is CASSVGPGGESPLHF. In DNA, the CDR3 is TGTGCCAGCAGCGTAGGACCCGGGGGGGAATCACCCCTCCACTTT.